This is a list of T cell receptor beta chains from one sample in a study of OX40 agonist ivuxolimab in advanced cancers. Here immunoSEQ multiplex PCR was the method, and the copy in TCRdb shows in-frame clones only, minus some. The sample holds tens of thousands of clones, approximately 83% seen once. The sample consisted of CD4+ or CD8+ T cells sorted from blood, taken in a trial of the OX40 agonist ivuxolimab. The receptors come from an adult with an advanced solid tumor such as melanoma, head and neck, liver or kidney cancer. Each CDR3 is given without its conserved first and last residue.

J gene | V gene | CDR3 protein
TRBJ2-3 | TRBV5-1 | ASSRLGGVADTQY
TRBJ1-6 | TRBV30 | AWTLGDNVNNSPLH
TRBJ2-2 | TRBV6-1 | ASKGGYTGELF
TRBJ1-5 | TRBV19 | ASSPHHSNQPQH
TRBJ2-4 | TRBV7-8 | ASTPGLAGGKNIQY
TRBJ2-2 | TRBV28 | ASLGLGELF
TRBJ1-2 | TRBV7-2 | ASSQNRDRYT
TRBJ1-2 | TRBV6-6 | ASSYSGAGTNYGYT
TRBJ2-5 | TRBV18 | ASSFGAGVAQETQY
TRBJ2-3 | TRBV9 | ASSVEINPTDTQY
TRBJ2-3 | TRBV19 | ASSLSGRADTQY
TRBJ1-4 | TRBV4-1 | ASSQGVTATNEKLF
TRBJ2-5 | TRBV20-1 | SARAQETQY
TRBJ1-1 | TRBV6-4 | ASSQQGGTEAF
TRBJ2-5 | TRBV25-1 | ASSEWQTGEQY
- | TRBV7-8 | ASSLISEAHYEQY
TRBJ1-5 | TRBV11-2 | ASSLVAGPNQPQH
TRBJ2-2 | TRBV5-1 | ASSYEGGTGELF
TRBJ2-1 | TRBV6-5 | ASSYSPGLAEQF
TRBJ2-7 | TRBV15 | ATSRDPGPSYEQY
TRBJ1-4 | TRBV4-1 | ASSQGAPGTNEKLF
TRBJ1-2 | TRBV28 | ASSFSRVADNYGYT
TRBJ1-2 | TRBV5-6 | ASTLAGGYT
TRBJ2-7 | TRBV10-1 | ASSESASGRAGVQY
TRBJ2-7 | TRBV6-5 | ASSYQLAGGYEQY
TRBJ1-1 | TRBV7-2 | ASSLGFNRGMNTEAF
TRBJ2-7 | TRBV25-1 | ASSVVDRGYEQY
TRBJ2-2 | TRBV4-1 | ASSQDWVRETGGELF
TRBJ1-1 | TRBV7-6 | ASSGRNTEAF
TRBJ2-3 | TRBV6-4 | ASARGTGATDTQY
TRBJ1-1 | TRBV21-1 | ASSCLTTGENTEAF
TRBJ2-1 | TRBV5-1 | ASSFQGGNEQF
TRBJ1-5 | TRBV6-1 | ASSSGGNQPQH
TRBJ2-3 | TRBV7-3 | ASSPGAVSTDTQY
TRBJ2-1 | TRBV19 | ASSPKGLAGAPTIRNEQF